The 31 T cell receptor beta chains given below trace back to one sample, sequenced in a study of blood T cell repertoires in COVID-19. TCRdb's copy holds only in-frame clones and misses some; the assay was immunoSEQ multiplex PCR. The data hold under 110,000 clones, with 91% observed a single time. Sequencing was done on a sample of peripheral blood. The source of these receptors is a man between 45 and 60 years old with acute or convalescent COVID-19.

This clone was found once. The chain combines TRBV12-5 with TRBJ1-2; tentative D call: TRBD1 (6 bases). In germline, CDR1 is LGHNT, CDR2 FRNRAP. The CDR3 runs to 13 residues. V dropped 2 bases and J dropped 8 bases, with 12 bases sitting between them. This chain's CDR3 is CASGLLGTSGYTF. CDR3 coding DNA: TGTGCTAGTGGTTTGCTCGGGACAAGCGGCTACACCTTC.

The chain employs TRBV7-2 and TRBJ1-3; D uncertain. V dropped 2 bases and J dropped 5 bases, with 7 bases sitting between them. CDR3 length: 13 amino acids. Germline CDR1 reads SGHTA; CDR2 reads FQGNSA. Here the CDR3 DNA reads TGTGCCAGCAGCTTATTAGCGAGAAACACCATATATTTT. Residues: CASSLLARNTIYF.

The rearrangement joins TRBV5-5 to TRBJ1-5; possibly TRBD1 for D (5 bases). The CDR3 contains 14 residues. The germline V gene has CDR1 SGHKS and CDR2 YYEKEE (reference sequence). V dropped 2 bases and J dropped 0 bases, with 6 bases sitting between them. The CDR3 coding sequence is TGTGCCAGCAGCTTCGGGGGTAGCAATCAGCCCCAGCATTTT. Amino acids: CASSFGGSNQPQHF.

The CDR3 protein is CASSPGQNSNQPQHF. The CDR3 DNA sequence: TGTGCCAGCAGCCCAGGACAGAATAGCAATCAGCCCCAGCATTTT. The rearrangement joins TRBV5-4 to TRBJ1-5, with D possibly being TRBD1 (6 bases). Germline CDR1 is SGHNT and CDR2 is YYREEE (reference sequence). V lost 4 bases and J lost 0, with 11 bases in between. This CDR3 has 15 amino acids.

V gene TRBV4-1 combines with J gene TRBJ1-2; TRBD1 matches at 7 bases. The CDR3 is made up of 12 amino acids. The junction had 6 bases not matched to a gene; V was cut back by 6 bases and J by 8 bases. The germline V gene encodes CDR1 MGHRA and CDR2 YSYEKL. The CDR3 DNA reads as TGCGCCAGCAGAAACAGGGGTCAGGGCTACACCTTC. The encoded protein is CASRNRGQGYTF.

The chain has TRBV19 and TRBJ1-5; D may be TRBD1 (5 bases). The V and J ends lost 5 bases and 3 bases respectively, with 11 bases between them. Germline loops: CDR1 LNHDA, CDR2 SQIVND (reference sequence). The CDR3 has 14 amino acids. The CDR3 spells CASSLRDHNQPQHF. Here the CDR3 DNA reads TGTGCCAGTAGTCTGCGGGACCACAATCAGCCCCAGCATTTT.

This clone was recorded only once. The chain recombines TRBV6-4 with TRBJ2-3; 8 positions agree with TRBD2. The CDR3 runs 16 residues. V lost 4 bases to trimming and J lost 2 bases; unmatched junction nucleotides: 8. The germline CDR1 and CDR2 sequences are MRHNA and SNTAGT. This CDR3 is CASSVAAGAITDTQYF. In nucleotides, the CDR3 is TGTGCCAGCAGTGTGGCAGCGGGGGCGATCACAGATACGCAGTATTTT.

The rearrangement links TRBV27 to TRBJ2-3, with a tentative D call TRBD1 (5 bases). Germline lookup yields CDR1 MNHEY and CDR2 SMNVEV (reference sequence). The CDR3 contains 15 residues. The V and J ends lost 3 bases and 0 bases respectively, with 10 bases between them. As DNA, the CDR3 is TGTGCCAGCAGTTTTACAGGTCGAAGCACAGATACGCAGTATTTT. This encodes CASSFTGRSTDTQYF.

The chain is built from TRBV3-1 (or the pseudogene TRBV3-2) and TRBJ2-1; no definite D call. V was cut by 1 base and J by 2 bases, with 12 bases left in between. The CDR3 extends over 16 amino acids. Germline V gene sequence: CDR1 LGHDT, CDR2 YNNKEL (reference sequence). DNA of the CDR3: TGTGCCAGCAGCCAAGGTCAGTTACTAACCTACAATGAGCAGTTCTTC. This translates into CASSQGQLLTYNEQFF.

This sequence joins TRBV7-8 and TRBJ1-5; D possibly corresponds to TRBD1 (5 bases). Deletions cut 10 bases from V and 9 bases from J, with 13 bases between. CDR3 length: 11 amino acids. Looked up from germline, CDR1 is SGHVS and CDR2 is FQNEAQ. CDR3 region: CAIPEGRPQHF. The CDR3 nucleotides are TGTGCCATCCCGGAGGGGCGGCCCCAGCATTTT.

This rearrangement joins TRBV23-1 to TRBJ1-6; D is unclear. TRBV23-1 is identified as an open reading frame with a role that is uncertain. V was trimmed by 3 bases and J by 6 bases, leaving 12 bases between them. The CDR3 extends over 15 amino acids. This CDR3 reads CASSHSGSSNSPLHF. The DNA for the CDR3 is TGCGCCAGCAGTCATTCCGGCTCTAGTAATTCACCCCTCCACTTT.

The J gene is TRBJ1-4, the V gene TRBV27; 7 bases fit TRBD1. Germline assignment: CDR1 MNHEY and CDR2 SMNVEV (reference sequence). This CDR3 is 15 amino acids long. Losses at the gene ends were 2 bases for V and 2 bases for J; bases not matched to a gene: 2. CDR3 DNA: TGTGCCAGCAGTTTAAGACAGGGTACTAATGAAAAACTGTTTTTT. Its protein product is CASSLRQGTNEKLFF.

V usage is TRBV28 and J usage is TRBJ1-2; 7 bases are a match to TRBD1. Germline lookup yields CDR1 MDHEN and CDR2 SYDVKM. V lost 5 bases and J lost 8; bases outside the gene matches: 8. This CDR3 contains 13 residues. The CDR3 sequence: CASSRGGSEGYTF. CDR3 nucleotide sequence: TGTGCCAGCAGTAGAGGGGGCTCGGAGGGCTACACCTTC.

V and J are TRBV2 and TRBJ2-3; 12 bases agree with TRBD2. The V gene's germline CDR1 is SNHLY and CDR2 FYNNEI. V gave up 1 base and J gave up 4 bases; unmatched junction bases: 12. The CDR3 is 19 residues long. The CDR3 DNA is TGTGCCAGCAGTGAAGACCCACGGCTAGCGGGGGGGTTAGCAGATACGCAGTATTTT. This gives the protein CASSEDPRLAGGLADTQYF.

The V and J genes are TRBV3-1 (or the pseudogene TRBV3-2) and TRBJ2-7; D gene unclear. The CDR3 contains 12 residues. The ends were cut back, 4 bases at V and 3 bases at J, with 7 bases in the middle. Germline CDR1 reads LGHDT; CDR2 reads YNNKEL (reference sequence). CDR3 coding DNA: TGTGCCAGCAGCCGAAGGAGCTACGAGCAGTACTTC. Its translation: CASSRRSYEQYF.

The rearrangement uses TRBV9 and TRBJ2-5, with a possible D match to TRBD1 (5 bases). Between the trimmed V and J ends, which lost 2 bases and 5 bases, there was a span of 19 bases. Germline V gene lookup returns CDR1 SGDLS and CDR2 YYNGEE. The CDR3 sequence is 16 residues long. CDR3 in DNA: TGTGCCAGCAGCGTCAGCCCAGGGAACCTTCGGGAGACCCAGTACTTC. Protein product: CASSVSPGNLRETQYF.

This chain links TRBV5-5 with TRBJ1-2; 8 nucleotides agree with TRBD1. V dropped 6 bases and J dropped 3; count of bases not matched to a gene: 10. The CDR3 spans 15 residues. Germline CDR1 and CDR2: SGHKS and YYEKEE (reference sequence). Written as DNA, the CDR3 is TGTGCCAGCAACGGGGCCGGGACAGGAGACTATGGCTACACCTTC. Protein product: CASNGAGTGDYGYTF.

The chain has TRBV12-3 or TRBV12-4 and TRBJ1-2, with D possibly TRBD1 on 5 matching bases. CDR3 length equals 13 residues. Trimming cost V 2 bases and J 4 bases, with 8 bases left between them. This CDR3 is CASSLRGGYGYTF. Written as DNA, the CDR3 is TGTGCCAGCAGTTTACGGGGGGGCTATGGCTACACCTTC.

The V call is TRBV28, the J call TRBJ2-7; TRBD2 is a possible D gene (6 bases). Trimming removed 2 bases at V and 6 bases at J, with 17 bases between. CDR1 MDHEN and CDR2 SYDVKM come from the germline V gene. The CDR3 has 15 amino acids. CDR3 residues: CASSLIGGGKGEQYF. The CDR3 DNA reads TGTGCCAGCAGTTTAATCGGGGGAGGTAAAGGCGAGCAGTACTTC.

CDR3 bases: TGCGCCAGCAGCCAAGAAAAGGGGGACAGATCCCTTTGGGTTGGCAATGAGCAGTTCTTC. Its protein is CASSQEKGDRSLWVGNEQFF. This chain links TRBV4-1 with TRBJ2-1, with 7 bases aligning to TRBD1. The CDR3 has 20 amino acids. V shed 0 bases and J 6 bases; nucleotides not matched to a gene: 20. The germline V gene has CDR1 MGHRA and CDR2 YSYEKL.

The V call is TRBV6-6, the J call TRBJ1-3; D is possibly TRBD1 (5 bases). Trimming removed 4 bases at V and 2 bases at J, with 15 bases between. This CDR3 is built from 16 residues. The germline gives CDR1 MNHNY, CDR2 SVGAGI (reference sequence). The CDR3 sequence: CASSSPRGYPGNTIYF. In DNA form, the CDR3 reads TGTGCCAGCAGTTCCCCACGGGGGTATCCTGGAAACACCATATATTTT.

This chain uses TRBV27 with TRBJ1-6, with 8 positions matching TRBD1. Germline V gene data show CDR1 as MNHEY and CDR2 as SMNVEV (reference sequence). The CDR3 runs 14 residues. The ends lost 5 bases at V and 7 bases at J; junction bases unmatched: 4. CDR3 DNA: TGTGCCAGCAGTCCTCAGGGGGCCAATTCACCCCTCCACTTT. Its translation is CASSPQGANSPLHF.

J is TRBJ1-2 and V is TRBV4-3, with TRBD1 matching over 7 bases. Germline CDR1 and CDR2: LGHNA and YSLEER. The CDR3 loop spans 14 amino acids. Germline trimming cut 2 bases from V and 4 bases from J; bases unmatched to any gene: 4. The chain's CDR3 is CASSQPGQVYGYTF. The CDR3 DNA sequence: TGCGCCAGCAGCCAACCAGGACAGGTCTATGGCTACACCTTC.

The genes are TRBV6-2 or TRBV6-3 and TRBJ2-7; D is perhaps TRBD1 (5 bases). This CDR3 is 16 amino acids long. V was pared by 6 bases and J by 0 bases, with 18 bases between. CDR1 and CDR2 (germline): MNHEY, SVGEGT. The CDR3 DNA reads TGTGCCAGCAGCATATCTGGGCAGGGATTCTCCTACGAGCAGTACTTC. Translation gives CASSISGQGFSYEQYF.

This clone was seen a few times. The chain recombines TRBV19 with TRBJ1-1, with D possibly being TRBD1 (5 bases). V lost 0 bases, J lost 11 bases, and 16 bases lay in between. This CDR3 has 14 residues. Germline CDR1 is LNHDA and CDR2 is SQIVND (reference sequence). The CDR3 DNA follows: TGTGCCAGTAGTATAGATTTAACCGCGGGGCTCGCTTTCTTT. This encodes CASSIDLTAGLAFF.

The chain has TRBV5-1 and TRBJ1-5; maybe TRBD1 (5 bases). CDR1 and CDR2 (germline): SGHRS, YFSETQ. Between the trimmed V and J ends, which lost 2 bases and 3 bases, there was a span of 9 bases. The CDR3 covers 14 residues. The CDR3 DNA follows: TGCGCCAGCAGCTTAGGAGGGGTCAATCAGCCCCAGCATTTT. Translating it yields CASSLGGVNQPQHF.

CDR3 sequence: CASSLTGGGNQPQHF. The CDR3 coding sequence is TGTGCCAGCTCACTAACAGGGGGCGGCAATCAGCCCCAGCATTTT. This sequence joins TRBV18 and TRBJ1-5; 9 bases are shared with TRBD1. The junction had 3 bases not matched to a gene; V was cut back by 4 bases and J by 2 bases. The CDR3 loop spans 15 amino acids. The V gene's germline CDR1 is KGHSH and CDR2 LQKENI. Drawing the rest from reference TRBV18 and TRBJ1-5, the complete variable domain is NAGVMQNPRHLVRRRGQEARLRCSPMKGHSHVYWYRQLPEEGLKFMVYLQKENIIDESGMPKERFSAEFPKEGPSILRIQQVVRGDSAAYFCASSLTGGGNQPQHFGDGTRLSIL.

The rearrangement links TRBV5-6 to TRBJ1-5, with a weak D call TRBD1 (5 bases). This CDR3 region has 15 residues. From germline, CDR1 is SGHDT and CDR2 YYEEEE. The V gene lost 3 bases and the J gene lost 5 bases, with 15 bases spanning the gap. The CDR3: CASSWGGGRDQPQHF. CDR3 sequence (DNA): TGTGCCAGCAGCTGGGGCGGGGGTCGGGATCAGCCCCAGCATTTT. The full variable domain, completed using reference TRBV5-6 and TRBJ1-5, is DAGVTQSPTHLIKTRGQQVTLRCSPKSGHDTVSWYQQALGQGPQFIFQYYEEEERQRGNFPDRFSGHQFPNYSSELNVNALLLGDSALYLCASSWGGGRDQPQHFGDGTRLSIL.

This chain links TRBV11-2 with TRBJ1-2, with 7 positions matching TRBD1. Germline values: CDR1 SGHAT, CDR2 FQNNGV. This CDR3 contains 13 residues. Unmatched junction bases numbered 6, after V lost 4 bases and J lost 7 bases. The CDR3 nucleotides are TGTGCCAGCAGCTACACAGGGGAACGTGGCTACACCTTC. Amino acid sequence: CASSYTGERGYTF.

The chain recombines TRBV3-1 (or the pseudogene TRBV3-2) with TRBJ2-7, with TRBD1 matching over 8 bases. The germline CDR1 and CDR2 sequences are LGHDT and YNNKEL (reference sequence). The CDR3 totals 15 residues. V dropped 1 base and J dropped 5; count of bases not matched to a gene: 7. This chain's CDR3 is CASSQGRDRFDEQYF. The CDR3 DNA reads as TGTGCCAGCAGCCAAGGCCGGGACAGGTTTGACGAGCAGTACTTC.

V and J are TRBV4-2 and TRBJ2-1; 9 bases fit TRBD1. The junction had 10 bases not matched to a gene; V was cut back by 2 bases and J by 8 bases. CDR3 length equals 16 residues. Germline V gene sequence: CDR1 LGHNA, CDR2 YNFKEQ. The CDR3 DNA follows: TGTGCCAGCAGCCAAATACAGGGGGCCCTTAGCTATGAGCAGTTCTTC. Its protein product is CASSQIQGALSYEQFF.